Sequencing of this T cell receptor (beta chain) was carried out in a study of beta chain features in type 1 diabetes. Background on the study: There were approximately 100,000,000 sorted cells examined across all samples.

Germline V gives CDR1 KGHSH, CDR2 LQKENI. The CDR3 contains 20 residues. V dropped 0 bases and J dropped 0; count of bases not matched to a gene: 9. A word on this clone: Antigen specificity is unknown.

A CD45RO/CCR7/CD25/CD127/CD95/CD27 panel sorted naive, central memory, regulatory and stem cell-like memory CD4+ cells. The whole isolated RNA underwent reverse transcription, so sequencing captured expressed TCRB transcripts. The table came from immunoSEQ multiplex PCR; TCRdb's copy has only in-frame clones and leaves some out. The table lists 400,000 to 550,000 clones, about an eighth of them singletons. Study-wide points: Resolution of whether HLA type affects TCRB rearrangement was not achieved here.

The source of this sequence is a woman aged 18-30 years in good health. Specimen: naive CD4+ T cells from blood. The chain couples TRBV18 to TRBJ2-6; 9 bases are a match to TRBD1. The CDR3 DNA reads TGTGCCAGCTCACCACCCCTTTGGGACAGGGACTTCTCTGGGGCCAACGTCCTGACTTTC. Translation gives CASSPPLWDRDFSGANVLTF.